This TCR beta chain emerged from a study of blood T cell repertoires in COVID-19. Study context: The cDNA or gDNA used as material had been derived from T cells, B-cell-depleted T cells, or PBMCs.

Using immunoSEQ multiplex PCR, the repertoire was profiled, and TCRdb retains in-frame clones only, with some absent. The top ten hold roughly 6% of the sample, which has about 250,000 clones, about nine tenths seen once. The CDR3 consists of 15 residues. The V and J ends lost 6 bases and 3 bases respectively, with 18 bases between them. In germline, CDR1 is MNHEY, CDR2 SVGEGT. One Seattle source followed patients from active infection through their disease course. Source material: peripheral blood. The chain joins TRBV6-2 or TRBV6-3 to TRBJ2-7, with TRBD1 as a possible D gene (7 bases). This receptor was obtained from a woman aged 25 to 39 with COVID-19, enrolled during active disease. The CDR3 sequence: CASSSGGSRGYEQYF. The DNA for the CDR3 is TGTGCCAGCAGCTCAGGGGGGTCTCGGGGCTACGAGCAGTACTTC.